The present TCR beta chain was sequenced within a study of blood T cell repertoires in COVID-19. Study details: Some COVID-19 samples were acute and others convalescent; all came from the United States, Italy and Spain. PBMCs, B-cell-depleted T cells, or T cells were the source of the cDNA or gDNA that made up the material.

The CDR3 length is 16 residues. J gave up 3 bases and V 7 bases, and 11 bases lay outside the gene matches. Germline CDR1 and CDR2: LNHDA and SQIVND (reference sequence). In the original workflow: Reference gene primer amplification in the assay estimated nucleated cell counts. Some clones are missing from TCRdb's copy, which holds only in-frame ones; the method was immunoSEQ multiplex PCR. The V and J calls and clone size were taken over from that table, and D and trimming were inferred from the DNA. In the table there are 110,000 or so clones, around 89% of which are singletons. This TCR derives from a woman aged 50 to 60 with acute or convalescent COVID-19. The gene calls are TRBV19 and TRBJ1-5, with 8 bases aligning to TRBD1. The sequencing input was peripheral blood. CDR3 coding DNA: TGTGCCAGTACTAACGACAGGGGAGGATCCAATCAGCCCCAGCATTTT. Translated, it gives CASTNDRGGSNQPQHF.